This TCR beta chain is from a study of OX40 agonist ivuxolimab in advanced cancers. Study summary: Patients enrolled in dose escalation were diagnosed with hepatocellular carcinoma, melanoma, renal cell or head and neck cancer.

This clone appeared a few times. The antigen is undetermined. Measured with immunoSEQ multiplex PCR; TCRdb has only the in-frame clones, and not every one. Of tens of thousands of clones listed, 86% are singletons. The germline V gene encodes CDR1 SNHLY and CDR2 FYNNEI. The CDR3 runs to 15 residues. V lost 5 bases and J lost 5; bases outside the gene matches: 10. Notes on the study in general: CD8+ T cells (on average) carried more expanded clones than CD4+ T cells.

This chain connects TRBV2 to TRBJ1-1; 8 bases align to TRBD1. Sequencing used CD4+ or CD8+ T cells sorted from blood, obtained in a trial of the OX40 agonist ivuxolimab. The receptor was isolated from an adult with an advanced solid tumor such as melanoma, head and neck, liver or kidney cancer. The CDR3 nucleotides read TGTGCCAGCAGTCGACAGGGGACTAGTGCGACTGAAGCTTTCTTT. Its translation: CASSRQGTSATEAFF. The full variable domain, in which reference TRBV2 and TRBJ1-1 provide the parts outside the CDR3, is EPEVTQTPSHQVTQMGQEVILRCVPISNHLYFYWYRQILGQKVEFLVSFYNNEISEKSEIFDDQFSVERPDGSNFTLKIRSTKLEDSAMYFCASSRQGTSATEAFFGQGTRLTVV.